This T cell receptor beta chain was identified in a study of T cells expressing NK-cell markers. About the study: Investigators obtained TCR beta repertoires from sorted CD3+CD56+NKG2C+, CD3+CD56+NKG2C- and CD3+CD56-NKG2C+ T cells. The sequencing cohort of eight donors included seven HCMV-seropositive individuals and one seronegative individual.

As regards this clonotype: Its antigen is still unknown.

UMIs were included in TCR beta cDNA generated by 5'RACE template switching. TCRdb reprocessed the 5' RACE reads, keeping one entry per CDR3 protein, no DNA. With roughly 20,000 distinct CDR3 sequences in the sample, the ten largest clones hold about 57%. Study-wide results and caveats: In a group of 5 or 6 donors, dominant NKG2C+ clonotypes represented roughly 1.0-7.5% of CD8+ T cells.

Input material: blood T cells: a sorted CD56 or NKG2C T cell subset, CD4+ or CD8+ T cells, or bulk PBMC T cells (not recorded which). The sequence came from a man between 18 and 69 years old in good health.

CDR3 in amino acids: CSASGTSGTGELFF. The V gene is TRBV20-1, the J gene TRBJ2-2; absent DNA, TCRdb's TRBD2 call cannot be checked. CDR3 length: 14 residues. Germline lookup yields CDR1 DFQATT and CDR2 SNEGSKA (reference sequence).